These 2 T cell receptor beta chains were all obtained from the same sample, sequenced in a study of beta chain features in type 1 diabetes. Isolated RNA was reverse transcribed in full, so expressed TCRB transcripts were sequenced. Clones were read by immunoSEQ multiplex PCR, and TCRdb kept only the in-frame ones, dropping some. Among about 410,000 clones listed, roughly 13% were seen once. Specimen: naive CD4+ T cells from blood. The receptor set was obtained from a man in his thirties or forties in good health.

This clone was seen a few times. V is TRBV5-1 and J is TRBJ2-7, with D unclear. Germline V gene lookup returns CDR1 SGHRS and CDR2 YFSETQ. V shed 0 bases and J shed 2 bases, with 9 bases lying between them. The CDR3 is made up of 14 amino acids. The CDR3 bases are TGCGCCAGCAGCTTGGGACCGATCGCCTACGAGCAGTACGTC. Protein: CASSLGPIAYEQYV.

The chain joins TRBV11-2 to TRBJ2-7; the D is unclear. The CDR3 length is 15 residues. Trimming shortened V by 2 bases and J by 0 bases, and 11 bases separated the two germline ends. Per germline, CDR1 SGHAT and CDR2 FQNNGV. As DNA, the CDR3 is TGTGCCAGCAGCTTACGACACCTGAGCTCCTACGAGCAGTACTTC. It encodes CASSLRHLSSYEQYF.